This entry lists 24 T cell receptor beta chains sequenced from one sample in a study of OX40 agonist ivuxolimab in advanced cancers. Data came from immunoSEQ multiplex PCR; TCRdb stores just in-frame clones and leaves some out. The sample holds around 72,000 clones, over 70% seen once. Sample: CD4+ or CD8+ T cells sorted from blood, taken in a trial of the OX40 agonist ivuxolimab. These receptors were collected from an adult with an advanced solid tumor such as melanoma, head and neck, liver or kidney cancer.

The chain carries TRBV27 and TRBJ1-1; D remains ambiguous. V was cut by 2 bases and J by 7 bases, with 17 bases left in between. The length of the CDR3 is 15 residues. The germline V gene encodes CDR1 MNHEY and CDR2 SMNVEV (reference sequence). CDR3 in amino acids: CASSLPSTGRGEAFF. The CDR3 nucleotides read TGTGCCAGCAGTTTACCCTCGACCGGACGGGGTGAAGCTTTCTTT.

The count of this clone is one. The chain carries TRBV19 and TRBJ1-4; D is perhaps TRBD1 (5 bases). Trimming cost V 9 bases and J 4 bases, with 24 bases left between them. Germline CDR1 and CDR2: LNHDA and SQIVND (reference sequence). This CDR3 comprises 17 residues. The CDR3 DNA reads as TGTGCCAGCAAAATAGGGGCGTGGCGGAACGGTAATGAAAAACTGTTTTTT. As protein: CASKIGAWRNGNEKLFF.

The chain joins TRBV7-9 to TRBJ2-1, with a tentative D call TRBD2 (5 bases). The CDR3 is made up of 16 amino acids. The V end lost 4 bases, the J end lost 2 bases, and 15 bases lay between the germline ends. The germline CDR1 and CDR2 sequences are SEHNR and FQNEAQ (reference sequence). The CDR3 DNA sequence: TGTGCCAGCAGCTCCGGGGTGGGAGCCACCTACAATGAGCAGTTCTTC. It codes for CASSSGVGATYNEQFF.

This clone was found once. The chain couples TRBV9 to TRBJ1-2; 7 bases fit TRBD1. The CDR3 contains 13 residues. V lost 2 bases to trimming and J lost 2 bases; unmatched junction nucleotides: 0. Germline CDR1 is SGDLS and CDR2 is YYNGEE. The CDR3 here is CASSVTGNYGYTF. Written as DNA, the CDR3 is TGTGCCAGCAGCGTGACAGGGAACTATGGCTACACCTTC. The complete variable domain, with remaining parts taken from reference TRBV9 and TRBJ1-2, reads DSGVTQTPKHLITATGQRVTLRCSPRSGDLSVYWYQQSLDQGLQFLIQYYNGEERAKGNILERFSAQQFPDLHSELNLSSLELGDSALYFCASSVTGNYGYTFGSGTRLTVV.

The table lists this clone with a count of one. This rearrangement joins TRBV2 to TRBJ1-5; 9 nucleotides match TRBD1. Germline V gene data show CDR1 as SNHLY and CDR2 as FYNNEI. With 4 bases clipped from V and 4 bases from J, the junction kept 5 bases outside the gene matches. The CDR3 spans 15 residues. The CDR3 coding sequence is TGTGCCAGCAGTGTCCGGGACAGGGCTAATCAGCCCCAGCATTTT. Translated: CASSVRDRANQPQHF.

This chain uses TRBV7-9 with TRBJ1-2; the match to TRBD1 covers 10 bases. Per the germline V gene, CDR1 is SEHNR and CDR2 is FQNEAQ (reference sequence). Losses at the gene ends were 5 bases for V and 4 bases for J; bases not matched to a gene: 7. The CDR3 has 15 residues. The CDR3 sequence is CASSLTGQGSYGYTF. The CDR3 bases are TGTGCCAGCAGCCTAACGGGACAGGGGAGCTATGGCTACACCTTC.

V and J are TRBV4-3 and TRBJ2-7; TRBD2 agrees at 10 bases. The CDR3 is 16 residues long. CDR1 is LGHNA and CDR2 is YSLEER in the germline V gene. V shed 4 bases and J 7 bases; nucleotides not matched to a gene: 13. Here the CDR3 reads CASSPTYSGRAGEQYF. CDR3 in DNA: TGCGCCAGCAGCCCCACCTACAGCGGGAGGGCGGGAGAGCAGTACTTC.

This rearrangement joins TRBV6-1 to TRBJ1-2; D gene uncertain. This CDR3 is 12 amino acids long. Germline V gene lookup returns CDR1 MNHNS and CDR2 SASEGT. Trimming cost V 1 base and J 6 bases, with 6 bases left between them. The CDR3 DNA sequence: TGTGCCAGCAGTGAAGTCGCGGATGGCTACACCTTC. Amino acids: CASSEVADGYTF.

CDR3 nucleotides: TGCAGCGTCGGGACAGGGGAGGGCTACGAGCAGTACTTC. It translates to CSVGTGEGYEQYF. V usage is TRBV29-1 and J usage is TRBJ2-7; 10 positions match TRBD1. This CDR3 region has 13 residues. Per the germline V gene, CDR1 is SQVTM and CDR2 is ANQGSEA. V lost 6 bases and J lost 3; bases outside the gene matches: 5.

This clone appeared a single time. The chain couples TRBV27 to TRBJ1-2, with 8 nucleotides matching TRBD1. Germline CDR1 MNHEY, CDR2 SMNVEV (reference sequence). Trimming removed 6 bases from V and 2 bases from J; junction bases left unmatched: 8. This CDR3 has 15 residues. CDR3 sequence reads: CASSRSDRANYGYTF. The CDR3 nucleotides are TGTGCCAGCAGCAGATCGGACAGGGCAAACTATGGCTACACCTTC.

The gene calls are TRBV18 and TRBJ2-5; possible D gene TRBD2, 6 bases. V was cut by 3 bases and J by 1 base, with 12 bases left in between. The CDR3 has 15 residues. Germline CDR1 reads KGHSH; CDR2 reads LQKENI. The DNA for the CDR3 is TGTGCCAGCTCACCGACAGCGGGTCTCCAAGAGACCCAGTACTTC. Residues: CASSPTAGLQETQYF.

This chain links TRBV7-8 with TRBJ2-1; 8 bases line up with TRBD2. Germline trimming cut 0 bases from V and 0 bases from J; bases unmatched to any gene: 4. The germline V gene encodes CDR1 SGHVS and CDR2 FQNEAQ. This CDR3 contains 17 residues. DNA of the CDR3: TGTGCCAGCAGCTTAGCTAGCGGGGTAAGCTCCTACAATGAGCAGTTCTTC. Translated: CASSLASGVSSYNEQFF.

The V and J genes are TRBV18 and TRBJ2-3, with 8 bases matching TRBD1. The CDR3 totals 15 residues. Germline V gene sequence: CDR1 KGHSH, CDR2 LQKENI. With 6 bases clipped from V and 2 bases from J, the junction kept 7 bases outside the gene matches. CDR3 in amino acids: CASSLQGALTDTQYF. The CDR3 nucleotides are TGTGCCAGCTCCCTCCAGGGGGCCCTCACAGATACGCAGTATTTT.

The CDR3 DNA is TGTGCCAGCACCAGGACAGGGCGGAATAACTATGGCTACACCTTC. Protein sequence: CASTRTGRNNYGYTF. The chain uses TRBV6-5 and TRBJ1-2; 8 positions agree with TRBD1. Trimming took 7 bases from V and 1 from J; bases not matched to a gene: 8. The germline V gene encodes CDR1 MNHEY and CDR2 SVGAGI. This CDR3 has 15 amino acids.

The chain has TRBV11-2 and TRBJ2-5; 8 bases are a match to TRBD2. Trimming at V came to 5 bases and at J to 5 bases, leaving 7 bases not matched to a gene. Germline V lookup: CDR1 SGHAT, CDR2 FQNNGV. This CDR3 spans 14 amino acids. CDR3 loop: CASSIAAGVETQYF. DNA for the CDR3: TGTGCCAGCAGCATTGCAGCGGGAGTGGAGACCCAGTACTTC.

This clone turned up a few times. The chain uses TRBV6-5 and TRBJ2-1, with D unclear. The CDR3 runs 14 residues. V was trimmed by 6 bases and J by 3 bases, leaving 12 bases between them. Germline V gene lookup returns CDR1 MNHEY and CDR2 SVGAGI. Written as DNA, the CDR3 is TGTGCCAGCAGCCGCCGAGACATCTACAATGAGCAGTTCTTC. Its protein product is CASSRRDIYNEQFF.

The V and J genes are TRBV4-1 and TRBJ2-3; no clear D gene. CDR1 MGHRA and CDR2 YSYEKL come from the germline V gene. V was cut by 3 bases and J by 2 bases, with 12 bases left in between. The CDR3 length is 15 residues. DNA for the CDR3: TGCGCCAGCAGCCACACCGCCCCCTACACAGATACGCAGTATTTT. This gives the protein CASSHTAPYTDTQYF.

The chain uses TRBV5-8 and TRBJ2-1; D uncertain. The CDR3 loop spans 14 amino acids. The germline V and J ends were trimmed by 1 base and 1 base, with 6 bases remaining between them. Looked up from germline, CDR1 is SGHTS and CDR2 is YDEGEE. CDR3 sequence: CASSLLSSYNEQFF. CDR3 nucleotides: TGTGCCAGCAGCTTGTTGTCGTCCTACAATGAGCAGTTCTTC.

The chain employs TRBV14 and TRBJ2-3, with a weak D call TRBD1 (6 bases). Trimming took 4 bases from V and 2 from J, leaving 13 bases between them. Germline-derived CDR1 and CDR2 are SGHDN and FVKESK. The CDR3 length is 15 residues. CDR3 sequence: CASSRDTIYTDTQYF. The DNA for the CDR3 is TGTGCCAGCAGCCGGGACACAATATACACAGATACGCAGTATTTT.

V usage is TRBV7-6 and J usage is TRBJ1-2; TRBD1 aligns across 8 bases. J lost 3 bases, V lost 6 bases, and 9 bases had no gene match. The CDR3 covers 15 residues. Germline V gene sequence: CDR1 SGHVS, CDR2 FNYEAQ. The CDR3 spells CASSQGASDDYGYTF. DNA of the CDR3: TGTGCCAGCAGTCAGGGGGCGAGCGACGACTATGGCTACACCTTC.

The J gene is TRBJ2-2, the V gene TRBV5-6; 7 nucleotides align to TRBD2. V lost 2 bases and J lost 3; bases outside the gene matches: 4. The germline V gene encodes CDR1 SGHDT and CDR2 YYEEEE. The CDR3 covers 15 residues. Written as DNA, the CDR3 is TGTGCCAGCAGCTTCGACGGGGGGTACACCGGGGAGCTGTTTTTT. This sequence encodes CASSFDGGYTGELFF.

The rearrangement links TRBV5-1 to TRBJ2-2, with D maybe TRBD1 (6 bases). Between the trimmed V and J ends, which lost 0 bases and 4 bases, there was a span of 16 bases. Per germline, CDR1 SGHRS and CDR2 YFSETQ. CDR3 length: 17 residues. CDR3: CASSLGSSQGITGELFF. The CDR3 DNA is TGCGCCAGCAGCTTGGGATCTTCCCAGGGGATCACCGGGGAGCTGTTTTTT.

The rearrangement joins TRBV5-1 to TRBJ2-5; 9 bases map to TRBD1. Germline CDR1 is SGHRS and CDR2 is YFSETQ. This CDR3 is built from 18 residues. Trimming cost V 4 bases and J 5 bases; bases outside gene matches: 18. CDR3 loop: CASSPTEWGQGSVETQYF. The CDR3, as DNA: TGCGCCAGCAGCCCCACCGAGTGGGGACAGGGTTCCGTTGAGACCCAGTACTTC.

The chain carries TRBV6-5 and TRBJ2-3, with D unresolved. CDR1 MNHEY and CDR2 SVGAGI come from the germline V gene. The CDR3 runs to 12 residues. Trimming cost V 4 bases and J 5 bases, with 7 bases left between them. CDR3 coding DNA: TGTGCCAGCAGTTCCCTCTTAGATACGCAGTATTTT. Translated, it gives CASSSLLDTQYF.